The next 22 T cell receptor beta chains were all read from a single sample in a study of T-cell memory formation after mild COVID-19. TCRdb re-called the 5' RACE reads through MiXCR, storing one row per CDR3 protein. This table has some 350,000 distinct CDR3 sequences, 10% to 15% appearing once. Material for sequencing was PBMCs or a T cell subset sorted from them (not recorded which). These receptors originate from a young man who had mild COVID-19 (a few samples of this study predate the infection). Cell type and time point are not known.

This clonotype was seen a handful of times. The J gene is TRBJ2-7, the V gene TRBV7-2; 8 bases fit TRBD1. Per the germline V gene, CDR1 is SGHTA and CDR2 is FQGNSA. V lost 5 bases, J lost 3 bases, and 15 bases stayed unmatched. CDR3 length equals 17 residues. CDR3 in amino acids: CASSTRRDRGGSYEQYF. The CDR3 nucleotides read TGTGCCAGCAGCACAAGACGTGACAGGGGTGGAAGCTACGAGCAGTACTTC.

Worth noting for this clonotype: The junction departs from germline at one end; a sequencing error may be responsible. The chain uses TRBV5-1 and TRBJ2-2, with D perhaps TRBD1 (5 bases). This CDR3 spans 13 amino acids. Germline V CDR1 and CDR2: SGHRS, YFSETQ. The CDR3 reads CAGRAPSSGELFF. The CDR3 coding sequence is TGCGCCGGCAGGGCACCGTCCTCCGGGGAGCTGTTTTTT. Full variable domain (outside the CDR3, taken from reference TRBV5-1 and TRBJ2-2): KAGVTQTPRYLIKTRGQQVTLSCSPISGHRSVSWYQQTPGQGLQFLFEYFSETQRNKGNFPGRFSGRQFSNSRSEMNVSTLELGDSALYLCAGRAPSSGELFFGEGSRLTVL.

This clonotype appeared a few times. The chain is built from TRBV6-2 or TRBV6-3 and TRBJ2-3; 7 bases match TRBD2. The V and J ends lost 6 bases and 2 bases, in that order; junction bases with no gene match: 5. Germline values: CDR1 MNHEY, CDR2 SVGEGT. The CDR3 contains 14 residues. As DNA, the CDR3 is TGTGCCAGCAGACGAGCGGGGCTCACAGATACGCAGTATTTT. Translated, it gives CASRRAGLTDTQYF.

In its sample, this clonotype was seen a few times. The chain has TRBV2 and TRBJ1-4; perhaps TRBD1 as D (6 bases). The germline V gene encodes CDR1 SNHLY and CDR2 FYNNEI. The CDR3 totals 13 residues. Between the trimmed V and J ends, which lost 9 bases and 5 bases, there was a span of 13 bases. CDR3 residues: CASKRGANEKLFF. CDR3 in DNA: TGTGCCAGTAAACGGGGGGCGAATGAAAAACTGTTTTTT.

This chain connects TRBV20-1 to TRBJ2-1; 10 bases agree with TRBD2. Losses at the gene ends were 3 bases for V and 0 bases for J; bases not matched to a gene: 5. The CDR3 contains 16 residues. Germline lookup yields CDR1 DFQATT and CDR2 SNEGSKA (reference sequence). CDR3 sequence (DNA): TGCAGTGCTAGGGTTAGCGGGGGGAACTCCTACAATGAGCAGTTCTTC. This sequence encodes CSARVSGGNSYNEQFF.

This clonotype has at least ten counts. This chain uses TRBV29-1 with TRBJ2-2; no definite D call. The germline gives CDR1 SQVTM, CDR2 ANQGSEA. CDR3 length: 16 residues. With 3 bases removed from V and 1 base from J, the gap between germline ends came to 15 bases. Written as DNA, the CDR3 is TGCAGCGTTGAGGTCATGAACCCTCGGAACACCGGGGAGCTGTTTTTT. It is translated as CSVEVMNPRNTGELFF.

The V and J genes are TRBV6-1 and TRBJ1-5; the D is unclear. Between the trimmed V and J ends, which lost 4 bases and 9 bases, there was a span of 19 bases. Per the germline V gene, CDR1 is MNHNS and CDR2 is SASEGT. The CDR3 extends over 15 amino acids. The CDR3 protein is CASSAGPRSTRPQHF. In DNA form, the CDR3 reads TGTGCCAGCAGTGCAGGACCGCGATCGACAAGGCCCCAGCATTTT.

The chain is built from TRBV6-9 and TRBJ2-7; no clear D. V was cut by 6 bases and J by 4 bases, with 10 bases left in between. This CDR3 spans 12 amino acids. Per germline, CDR1 MNHGY and CDR2 SVAAGI. The CDR3 nucleotides are TGTGCCAGCAGGTCAGGACCATACGAGCAGTACGTC. Protein product: CASRSGPYEQYV.

This clonotype was seen more than once but under ten times. The gene calls are TRBV5-6 and TRBJ2-5, with D maybe TRBD1 (6 bases). V lost 7 bases and J 5 bases, leaving 18 bases between the germline ends. The germline CDR1 and CDR2 sequences are SGHDT and YYEEEE. This CDR3 spans 14 amino acids. CDR3 sequence: CASHLEGDKETQYF. DNA for the CDR3: TGTGCCAGCCACTTAGAAGGGGACAAGGAGACCCAGTACTTC.

J is TRBJ1-4 and V is TRBV7-8, with D possibly TRBD1 on 5 matching bases. Trimming removed 5 bases at V and 2 bases at J, with 9 bases between. This CDR3 is 14 amino acids long. CDR1 and CDR2 (germline): SGHVS, FQNEAQ. The CDR3 nucleotides are TGTGCCAGCAGCAAGGGGCTTACTAATGAAAAACTGTTTTTT. Translated: CASSKGLTNEKLFF.

The chain employs TRBV5-1 and TRBJ1-2; no reliable D call. V was pared by 1 base and J by 8 bases, with 9 bases between. The CDR3 totals 12 residues. Germline loops: CDR1 SGHRS, CDR2 YFSETQ. CDR3 sequence reads: CASSLSAEGYTF. The CDR3 DNA sequence: TGCGCCAGCAGCTTGTCCGCCGAGGGCTACACCTTC.

The chain has TRBV9 and TRBJ2-2, with 8 bases fitting TRBD2. The CDR3 has 17 residues. V was clipped by 4 bases and J by 8 bases; unmatched bases: 16. The germline gives CDR1 SGDLS, CDR2 YYNGEE. CDR3 loop: CASSPRSPGLGVGELFF. The CDR3 DNA reads as TGTGCCAGCAGCCCGAGAAGCCCGGGACTAGGGGTTGGGGAGCTGTTTTTT. Full variable domain (rest looked up from reference TRBV9 and TRBJ2-2): DSGVTQTPKHLITATGQRVTLRCSPRSGDLSVYWYQQSLDQGLQFLIQYYNGEERAKGNILERFSAQQFPDLHSELNLSSLELGDSALYFCASSPRSPGLGVGELFFGEGSRLTVL.

This clonotype turned up a few times. V and J are TRBV12-3 or TRBV12-4 and TRBJ1-2, with D possibly matching TRBD1 (6 bases). CDR3 length: 14 amino acids. Trimming left V 3 bases short and J 3 bases short, with 11 bases between. The chain's CDR3 is CASSLVPGDYGYTF. The CDR3 DNA sequence: TGTGCCAGCAGTTTGGTGCCAGGGGACTATGGCTACACCTTC.

This clonotype has a handful of counts. The chain carries TRBV5-1 and TRBJ1-2; TRBD1 is a possible D gene (6 bases). There are 15 residues in the CDR3. Germline V lookup: CDR1 SGHRS, CDR2 YFSETQ. Trimming removed 3 bases from V and 7 bases from J, with 19 bases in between. The DNA for the CDR3 is TGCGCCAGCAGCTCCCTGGAAGCTATAGGGGGTGGCTACACCTTC. This encodes CASSSLEAIGGGYTF.

V gene TRBV20-1 combines with J gene TRBJ1-5, with unresolved D. The CDR3 covers 12 residues. Per the germline V gene, CDR1 is DFQATT and CDR2 is SNEGSKA (reference sequence). Trimming left V 1 base short and J 4 bases short, with 5 bases between. The CDR3 DNA reads as TGCAGTGCTAGAGGGGAGAATCAGCCCCAGCATTTT. Residues: CSARGENQPQHF.

This chain uses TRBV5-6 with TRBJ1-2; the match to TRBD1 covers 9 bases. V trimming: 0 bases; J trimming: 6 bases; junction bases outside the gene matches: 6. Germline V CDR1 and CDR2: SGHDT, YYEEEE. This CDR3 spans 15 amino acids. This CDR3 is CASSLVDRGINGYTF. The DNA of the CDR3 is TGTGCCAGCAGCTTGGTCGACAGGGGGATCAATGGCTACACCTTC.

J is TRBJ2-2 and V is TRBV7-2; possible D gene TRBD1, 6 bases. Looked up from germline, CDR1 is SGHTA and CDR2 is FQGNSA. V dropped 6 bases and J dropped 7 bases, with 12 bases sitting between them. CDR3 length equals 13 residues. DNA for the CDR3: TGTGCCAGCAGATTGGGACATTACGGGGAGCTGTTTTTT. It is translated as CASRLGHYGELFF.

In this sample, this clonotype turned up a few times. V gene TRBV4-1 combines with J gene TRBJ2-7; the match to TRBD1 covers 8 bases. This CDR3 comprises 15 residues. Per germline, CDR1 MGHRA and CDR2 YSYEKL. The J segment lost 3 bases and the V segment lost 5 bases, leaving 9 bases of the junction unmatched. The CDR3 here is CASSYKTGEVYEQYF. The CDR3 bases are TGCGCCAGCAGCTACAAGACAGGGGAAGTCTACGAGCAGTACTTC.

The genes are TRBV11-3 and TRBJ2-2; TRBD2 matches at 8 bases. The V gene's germline CDR1 is SGHNT and CDR2 YENEEA. The CDR3 loop spans 15 amino acids. Unmatched junction bases numbered 8, after V lost 5 bases and J lost 6 bases. Written as DNA, the CDR3 is TGTGCCAGCAGCCCCGGGGTAGCGGGGTCCGGGGAGCTGTTTTTT. Its translation is CASSPGVAGSGELFF.

In this sample, this clonotype turned up many times. The genes are TRBV7-3 and TRBJ1-1; TRBD1 aligns across 7 bases. This CDR3 spans 14 amino acids. In germline, CDR1 is SGHTA, CDR2 FQGTGA. V lost 5 bases and J lost 4; bases outside the gene matches: 7. CDR3 bases: TGTGCCAGCAGCGTACAGGGGCGTGGCACTGAAGCTTTCTTT. Translating it yields CASSVQGRGTEAFF.

This clonotype was observed a handful of times. The rearrangement links TRBV6-6 to TRBJ2-3; no clear D gene. The ends were cut back, 4 bases at V and 6 bases at J, with 8 bases in the middle. Per germline, CDR1 MNHNY and CDR2 SVGAGI (reference sequence). The CDR3 has 12 residues. CDR3 coding DNA: TGTGCCAGCAGTTCAAGTCTGGATACGCAGTATTTT. Encoded protein: CASSSSLDTQYF.

This clonotype was seen repeatedly, ten times or more. This rearrangement joins TRBV11-3 to TRBJ2-1; TRBD2 might be the D (7 bases). Germline lookup yields CDR1 SGHNT and CDR2 YENEEA. The CDR3 has 15 amino acids. Deletions cut 5 bases from V and 4 bases from J, with 15 bases between. The CDR3 nucleotides are TGTGCCAGCAGCCTAACGGCGGGGGCGTACAATGAGCAGTTCTTC. Its protein product is CASSLTAGAYNEQFF.